This T cell receptor beta chain emerged from a study of shared clonotypes between healthy human individuals (dated by TCRdb to between 2020 and 2021). Study-level background: Two women and three men aged 18 to 49 years were included in the cohort. Per donor, three plates each were used for CD4 naive and CD4 memory, two for CD8 naive, and one for CD8 memory. The study deeply sequenced blood TCR repertoires of 5 or 6 healthy adults to estimate repertoire size and the extent of clonotype sharing between individuals. Libraries were prepared and TCR repertoires were sequenced by different laboratories using diverse techniques, in order to increase sequencing depth and limit assay-specific biases. Each donor's leukapheresis produced roughly between roughly 0.85 and 10 billion PBMCs. The full study reports these points: Sampling was restricted to blood, and TCR repertoires in tissues likely differ from the TCR repertoires found in blood. Higher generation probabilities were observed for clonotypes shared by all four sorted-subset donors than for non-shared clonotypes. Because the study included only a small number of donors, the genetic and exposure-history diversity represented was limited. About 5% of naive CD4, 3.5% of naive CD8, roughly 2.4% of memory CD4, and 0.4% of memory CD8 clonotypes were shared across a few donors. Estimated clonotype richness was generally larger for naive than for memory subsets. Pairwise subsampling indicated that sequencing depth was expected to affect the degree of clonotype sharing among donors. Rarefaction of sorted-subset datasets indicated incomplete sequencing despite the large sequencing depth.

Using the deep immunoSEQ assay, multiplex PCR amplified TCR CDR3 regions from genomic DNA. Genomic DNA extracted from each cell subset was distributed evenly over all wells of several immunoSEQ 96-well plates, and each plate served as one replicate. For sorted subsets, about 210 ng of genomic DNA, equivalent to around 31,000 T cell genomes, went into each replicate PCR. The purified libraries were quantified using a Qubit 3.0 fluorometer, sized with a Bioanalyzer 2100, and then quantified again using the KAPA Library Quantification kit. A separate single-read 150-cycle Illumina NextSeq 550 flow cell was used to sequence each immunoSEQ 96-well plate. In the authors' own workflow: Because the immunoSEQ output included only junctional sequences and no quality scores, the filtering could not be the same as the filtering used for full-length reads. To assign V/J genes and CDR3, sequences were annotated against IMGT germline references using PyIR, a Python wrapper for IgBLAST v1.9. Reads with weak V/J assignments (E-value above 1e-6), missing CDR3, stop codons, out-of-frame junctions, or ambiguous translated residues were removed. V3J clonotypes were defined by identical inferred V gene, J gene, and CDR3 amino acid sequence. To compute the percentage overlap between repertoires, the number of shared unique clonotypes was divided by the size of the smaller repertoire. Three approaches were used to assess repertoire richness: RTK rarefaction, the Chao1 estimator, and Recon v2.1 estimates of unobserved clonotypes. Generation probabilities for all TCRbeta clonotypes obtained by the gDNA method from a handful of donors were computed using OLGA. The table comes from immuneACCESS by way of TCRdb, which keeps in-frame sequences with V and J called. Part of the clones is missing from these tables; in studies checked, under half for an unresolved V gene and the rest for unknown reasons. That table furnishes V, J and clone size, whereas the DNA furnished D and trimming. This sample is represented by 750,000 to 1,000,000 clones; approximately 92% of them were singletons. The ten largest make up under 30% of the sample.

Inclusive of the bounding cysteine and phenylalanine, the CDR3 is 15 residues long. CDR3 DNA only is kept here, 45 bases in frame from base 1. CDR1 and CDR2 (MNHEY, SMNVEV) derive from the germline V gene (reference sequence). Trimming leaves V shorter by 8 bases and J shorter by 4 bases, with the junction holding 12 bases beyond the gene matches. About this clone: No antigen is known for it. No base quality values were provided; no much bigger clone lies one nucleotide off.

For the CD8 naive samples, CD45RO-negative cells were positively selected for CCR7, yielding a CD45RA+CCR7+ population from which TemRA cells were excluded. Donors were healthy HIV-negative adults with no recently reported acute infections or vaccinations. Every donor was a Caucasian adult residing in Nashville, Tennessee, USA. Blood was collected by leukapheresis, and PBMCs were isolated by Ficoll-Histopaque density gradient centrifugation and then cryopreserved in liquid nitrogen vapor phase. Analytical flow cytometry was used to check the purity and quantity of each magnetically sorted T cell population. From each sorted fraction, genomic DNA was isolated and quantified by UV absorbance on a Nanodrop 2000c.

The chain links TRBV27 with TRBJ2-7, with 9 bases matching TRBD1. The sequenced sample consisted of naive CD8+ T cells sorted from blood. The cell subset or site label, as the study defines it: CD45RA+CCR7+. This clonotype was sampled from a young man in good health. The DNA is TGTGCCAGCCGTCAGTCGGGACAGGGAAATTACGAGCAGTACTTC. This is translated as CASRQSGQGNYEQYF.